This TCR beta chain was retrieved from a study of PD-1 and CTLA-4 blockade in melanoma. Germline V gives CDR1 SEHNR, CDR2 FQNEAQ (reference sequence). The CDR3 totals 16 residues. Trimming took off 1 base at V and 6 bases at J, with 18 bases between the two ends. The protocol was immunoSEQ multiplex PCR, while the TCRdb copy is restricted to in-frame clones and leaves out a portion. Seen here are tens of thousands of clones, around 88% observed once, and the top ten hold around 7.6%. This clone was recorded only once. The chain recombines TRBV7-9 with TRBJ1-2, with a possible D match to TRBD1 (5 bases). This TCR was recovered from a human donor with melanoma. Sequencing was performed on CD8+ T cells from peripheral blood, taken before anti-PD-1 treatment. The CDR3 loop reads CASSLVGWNRGDGYTF. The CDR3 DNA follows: TGTGCCAGCAGCTTAGTCGGGTGGAATCGAGGGGATGGCTACACCTTC.